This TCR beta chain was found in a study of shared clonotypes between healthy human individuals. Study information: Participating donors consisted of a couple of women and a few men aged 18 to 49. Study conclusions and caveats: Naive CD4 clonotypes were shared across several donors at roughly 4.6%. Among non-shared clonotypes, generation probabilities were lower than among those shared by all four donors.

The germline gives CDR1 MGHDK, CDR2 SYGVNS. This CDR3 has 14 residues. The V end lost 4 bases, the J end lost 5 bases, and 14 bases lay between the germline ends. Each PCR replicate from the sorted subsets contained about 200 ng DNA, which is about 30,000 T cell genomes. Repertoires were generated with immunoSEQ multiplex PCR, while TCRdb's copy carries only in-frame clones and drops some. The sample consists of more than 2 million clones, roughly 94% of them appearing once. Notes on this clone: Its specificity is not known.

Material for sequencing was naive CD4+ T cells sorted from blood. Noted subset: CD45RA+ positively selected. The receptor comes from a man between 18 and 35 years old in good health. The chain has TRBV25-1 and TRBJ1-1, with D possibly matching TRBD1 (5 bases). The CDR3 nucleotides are TGTGCCAGCAGTGCCCCTCTGGGGGTTACTGAAGCTTTCTTT. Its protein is CASSAPLGVTEAFF.